This T cell receptor beta chain was sequenced during a study of shared clonotypes between healthy human individuals. General study points: Approximately 4.5% was the fraction of naive CD4 clonotypes found shared across a few donors.

Trimming removed 0 bases at V and 0 bases at J, with 11 bases between. This CDR3 is built from 16 residues. Germline CDR1 is SGHRS and CDR2 is YFSETQ. Comment on this clone: Its antigen is still unknown. Other DNA sequences in the same sample also yield this CDR3.

Researchers ran the assay at a deep level. The data were produced by immunoSEQ multiplex PCR, yet TCRdb's version contains in-frame clones alone and is incomplete. The repertoire has about 680,000 clones, approximately 74% of them found once; the top ten carry about 1.7%. The clonotype comes from a woman aged 30 to 39 in good health. The chain couples TRBV5-1 to TRBJ2-3; no clear D. The sequencing input was memory CD4+ T cells sorted from blood. This sample's subset: CD45RA-negative fraction. This CDR3 reads CASSLAQGASTDTQYF. DNA of the CDR3: TGCGCCAGCAGCTTGGCCCAAGGTGCTAGCACAGATACGCAGTATTTT.